A selection of T cell receptor beta chains follows, all from one sample in a study. TCRdb processed the RT-PCR reads anew with MiXCR; each CDR3 protein has one entry. The table includes about 700,000 distinct CDR3 sequences, more than 13% detected once. Sequenced: memory CD4+ T cells from blood. The receptors originated from a female donor in good health, serving as a healthy control. CDR3s include the opening cysteine and the closing phenylalanine or tryptophan. The order of the fields is V gene, D gene, clone size, J gene, CDR3 protein, CDR3 DNA. The D gene is left open where the match is weak. A row's size may be missing; if present it is once, few, many or a size class.

TRBV20-1	-	-	TRBJ2-6	CSARDSSSATNVLTF	TGCAGTGCTAGAGATAGTTCGTCGGCCACCAACGTCCTGACTTTC
TRBV7-2	-	many	TRBJ2-2	CASTKNRGSWELFF	TGTGCCAGCACCAAAAACCGGGGTAGCTGGGAGCTGTTTTTT
TRBV6-5	-	few	TRBJ2-3	CASSYSGVLTDTQYF	TGTGCCAGCAGTTACTCGGGGGTCCTAACAGATACGCAGTATTTT
TRBV4-1	TRBD2	-	TRBJ2-2	CASSPISGMWSTGELFF	TGCGCCAGCAGCCCCATTAGCGGGATGTGGAGCACCGGGGAGCTGTTTTTT
TRBV6-5	TRBD1	many	TRBJ2-1	CASTPGQLSYNEQFF	TGTGCCAGCACCCCGGGACAGCTCTCCTACAATGAGCAGTTCTTC
TRBV5-1	TRBD2	-	TRBJ2-1	CASSLAAVAGSYNEQFF	TGCGCCAGCAGCTTGGCCGCGGTAGCGGGATCCTACAATGAGCAGTTCTTC
TRBV27	TRBD1	few	TRBJ2-2	CASTYDRGVLSGELFF	TGTGCCAGCACCTACGACAGGGGTGTCTTATCCGGGGAGCTGTTTTTT
TRBV7-9	-	-	TRBJ1-6	CASSRQSGPLHF	TGTGCCAGCAGCCGCCAATCGGGTCCCCTCCACTTT
TRBV28	-	-	TRBJ2-3	CASRDPGGVGTDTQYF	TGTGCCAGCAGGGATCCTGGCGGGGTGGGCACAGATACGCAGTATTTT
TRBV15	-	many	TRBJ2-1	CATSSYGVYNEQFF	TGTGCCACCAGCTCGTATGGGGTCTACAATGAGCAGTTCTTC
TRBV3-1	TRBD2	few	TRBJ2-7	CASSQTPAGVYEQYF	TGTGCCAGCAGCCAAACTCCAGCGGGGGTGTACGAGCAGTACTTC
TRBV5-1	-	-	TRBJ1-1	CASSPEGSFNTEAFF	TGCGCCAGCAGCCCCGAGGGCAGCTTCAACACTGAAGCTTTCTTT
TRBV4-3	TRBD1	few	TRBJ1-4	CASSQDREREKLFF	TGCGCCAGCAGCCAGGACAGGGAAAGAGAAAAACTGTTTTTT
TRBV4-3	TRBD2	few	TRBJ2-5	CASSQSGGPSGKTQYF	TGCGCCAGCAGCCAATCGGGGGGGCCGTCGGGGAAGACCCAGTACTTC
TRBV5-1	TRBD1	-	TRBJ1-2	CASSSGQLNYGYTF	TGCGCCAGCAGCTCGGGACAGCTAAACTATGGCTACACCTTC
TRBV5-1	TRBD1	-	TRBJ1-1	CASSADRGRRGTEAFF	TGCGCCAGCAGCGCAGACAGGGGGCGAAGAGGTACTGAAGCTTTCTTT
TRBV10-3	TRBD2	few	TRBJ2-1	CAISSGLAGVDEQFF	TGTGCCATCAGTTCGGGACTAGCGGGAGTCGATGAGCAGTTCTTC
TRBV12-3/TRBV12-4	-	-	TRBJ1-2	CASSSPGQNFYGYTF	TGTGCCAGCAGTTCTCCCGGGCAAAACTTCTATGGCTACACCTTC
TRBV20-1	-	few	TRBJ2-3	CSPRSGTDTQYF	TGCAGTCCCCGGTCCGGCACAGATACGCAGTATTTT
TRBV10-3	-	many	TRBJ2-1	CAISESKGTINEQFF	TGTGCCATCAGTGAGTCGAAGGGAACCATCAATGAGCAGTTCTTC
TRBV10-3	-	-	TRBJ1-1	CAISESKGQMNTEAFF	TGTGCCATCAGTGAGTCGAAAGGACAAATGAACACTGAAGCTTTCTTT
TRBV12-3/TRBV12-4	TRBD2	-	TRBJ2-2	CASVASGYTGELFF	TGTGCCAGCGTCGCTAGCGGCTACACCGGGGAGCTGTTTTTT
TRBV20-1	-	-	TRBJ2-5	CSVHRDMGSWAQYF	TGCAGTGTCCACCGGGACATGGGCAGCTGGGCCCAGTACTTC
TRBV18	-	many	TRBJ2-7	CASSPPSGASYEQYF	TGTGCCAGCTCCCCTCCGTCGGGGGCTTCCTACGAGCAGTACTTC
TRBV11-2	TRBD1	-	TRBJ2-7	CASSLERDRTYEQYF	TGTGCCAGCAGCTTAGAACGGGACAGAACCTACGAGCAGTACTTC
TRBV20-1	TRBD1	few	TRBJ2-7	CSARTGGPYEQYF	TGCAGTGCTAGGACAGGGGGACCCTACGAGCAGTACTTC
TRBV28	TRBD2	many	TRBJ2-1	CASSSTGGTYNEQFF	TGTGCCAGCAGTTCTACGGGAGGGACCTACAATGAGCAGTTCTTC
TRBV18	-	few	TRBJ1-2	CASSQGQGAYGYTF	TGTGCCAGCTCACAGGGACAAGGGGCTTATGGCTACACCTTC
TRBV5-1	TRBD1	-	TRBJ1-4	CASSLEGGGNEKLFF	TGCGCCAGCAGCTTGGAAGGGGGCGGTAATGAAAAACTGTTTTTT
TRBV6-6	-	-	TRBJ1-1	CVSRAPDTEAFF	TGTGTAAGCCGTGCCCCGGACACTGAAGCTTTCTTT